The clone carrying this T cell receptor beta chain was seen just once. CDR1 and CDR2 (germline): MGHRA, YSYEKL. The length of the CDR3 is 15 residues. V was clipped by 3 bases and J by 7 bases; unmatched bases: 6. Two negative PCRs, clearance, or symptom resolution were required of recovered Cohort 3 donors. This sample is part of a study of blood T cell repertoires in COVID-19. Whole-study context: The analysed material was cDNA or gDNA that came from T cells, B-cell-depleted T cells, or PBMCs.

Original data processing: Nucleated cell number was recorded as an estimate derived from reference gene primer amplification. Assay: immunoSEQ multiplex PCR; the TCRdb copy retains only in-frame clones and omits some. V and J calls and clone size are as listed in that table; D and trimming were resolved from the DNA. The table lists some 350,000 clones, roughly 87% of them singletons. The sequenced material came from PBMCs or T cells enriched from blood (not recorded which). The rearrangement joins TRBV4-1 to TRBJ2-1; 10 nucleotides agree with TRBD1. The clonotype was recovered from a woman under 40 who had recovered from COVID-19. The CDR3 sequence: CASSHRQGAVNEQFF. The CDR3 DNA sequence: TGCGCCAGCAGCCATCGACAGGGGGCGGTGAATGAGCAGTTCTTC.